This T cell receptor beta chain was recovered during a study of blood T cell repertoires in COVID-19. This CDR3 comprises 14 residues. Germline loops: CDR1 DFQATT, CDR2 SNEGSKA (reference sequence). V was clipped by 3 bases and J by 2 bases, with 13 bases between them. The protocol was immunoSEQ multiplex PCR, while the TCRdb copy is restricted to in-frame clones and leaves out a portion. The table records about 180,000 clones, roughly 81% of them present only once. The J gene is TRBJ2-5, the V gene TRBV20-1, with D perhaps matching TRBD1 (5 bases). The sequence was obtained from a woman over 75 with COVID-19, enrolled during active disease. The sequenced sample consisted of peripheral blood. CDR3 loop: CSASPGAYQETQYF. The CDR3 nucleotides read TGCAGTGCTAGTCCTGGGGCGTATCAAGAGACCCAGTACTTC.